Given below is one TCR beta chain in context. Its antigen is unknown. The sample comes from a study of cytomegalovirus exposure and HLA in healthy donors (dated by TCRdb to the late 2010s). Regarding the study in general: An earlier analysis of around 600 of the donors reported 250 to 350 Gb of sequence data and roughly 100 million unique TCR beta sequences from about 200 million T cells. Approximately 310 gigabases of sequencing data and 70 million to 85 million unique TCR sequences were included in an early release covering around 650 HLA-typed donors. Of the approximately 400 genotyped donors, more than 75% were placed in the genetic ancestry cluster associated with self-reported Caucasian donors. The study was designed to test whether signatures of past pathogen exposure could be identified by cataloging public T cell receptors. The study used immunosequencing to profile the T cell repertoires of several hundred subjects and linked those repertoires to cytomegalovirus serostatus. In addition to the first cohort of 500 to 850 subjects, a separate validation cohort of approximately 120 different subjects was used. To predict cytomegalovirus infection status, the study combined high-throughput TCR immunosequencing, statistical association of individual TCRs with disease status, and machine learning. To study patterns of TCR occurrence, a later analysis re-analyzed previously published TCR beta repertoires from more than 550 donors and added high-resolution HLA genotyping. The later analysis used no new phenotypic data to find candidate immune exposures, relying instead on TCR beta sequences and their occurrence across donors. In an earlier analysis of 550 to 700 of the donors, high-throughput TCR beta sequencing was used to judge whether each TCR beta V gene segment behaved as functional or pseudogenic. Donor age, sex, ethnicity and CMV serostatus were compiled together with the repertoire data. Genome-wide SNP genotypes for about 55% of the 666 donors were used in a later genetic analysis, which treated that subset as a discovery cohort. Every repertoire in the discovery cohort had been generated on one and the same sequencing platform. HLA typing covered class I and class II loci at four-digit resolution. The number of typed donors differed by locus: 629-630 for A, B, C, DRB1 and DQB1; 500 to 550 for DQA1; approximately 600 for DPA1; and roughly 450 for DPB1. Because of strong linkage in the cohort, roughly five DR-DQ haplotypes were treated as single units for association and clustering. Among 300 to 500 genotyped donors of the cohort, an average of around 220,000 unique TCR beta nucleotide sequences was sequenced per donor, of which approximately 19% were non-productive. Summary of the overall study and its limitations: In a later analysis, some 18,000 TCR beta sequences were associated with specific HLA alleles at a false discovery rate of 0.05. Linkage disequilibrium might explain the correlated functional status among segregating V segments, but an unknown experimental factor could not be excluded. Compared with the roughly 700-donor mean, donors in an Asian-associated ancestry cluster had fewer N-insertions in productive TCRs, according to a later genetic analysis. In a later analysis, HLA-associated TCR beta chains were found to be more clonally expanded and to have lower generation probabilities than equally common non-associated chains. A total of some 180 TCR beta chains were listed by the study as associated with cytomegalovirus. This cohort had only TCR beta chains sequenced, and the lack of alpha or paired-chain data limited which features could be detected. The sequencing pipeline was judged likely to have produced a cluster of highly shared sequence variants as a technical artifact. A few of the identified cytomegalovirus-associated TCR beta chains were confirmed in vitro to be specific for cytomegalovirus antigens. In an earlier analysis of roughly 560 of the donors, most TCR beta V segments were observed in productive rearrangements about 90% or about 30% of the time, broadly matching IMGT annotations. Several of the top co-occurrence clusters appeared to be linked to parvovirus B19, influenza, CMV and Epstein-Barr virus, according to a later analysis. A later genetic analysis associated a missense DCLRE1C variant with V-gene and J-gene trimming of TCR beta chains, and an independent cohort replicated the association. Because HLA typing was unavailable for some donors at each locus, only the typed subset was used in association tests. Across donors, most TCR sequences were observed very rarely, whereas some public TCRs were present in many individuals. In a later analysis, the rate of TCR association differed among HLA loci, with DRB1 alleles having the most associated TCRs and HLA-C alleles having the fewest. The presence/absence analyses assumed that sequencing depth was roughly uniform across donors, and that assumption may not be true. Most CMV-associated TCR beta chains appeared to be HLA-restricted in a later analysis, and the HLA associations seemed to be driven largely by CMV exposure. Cytomegalovirus status was reported to be diagnosed by the classifier with high specificity and sensitivity in both the original and validation cohorts. When HLA alleles, especially DR and DQ, strongly co-occurred, TCR associations were difficult to assign to individual alleles. A further reported finding was that TCR beta sequences accurately predicted the HLA-A and HLA-B alleles for most subjects in the first cohort. Because counts were too low, about 18 rarely observed V segments, including chromosome 9 orphons, were excluded from the earlier analysis of some 540 of the donors. The authors suggested that the approach could potentially be generalized to other disease states and immunological phenotypes. For the cohort, immune exposure information was limited to CMV serostatus.

Receptors were amplified or captured by the immunoSEQ multiplex PCR assay. For the multiplex PCR, a mixture combining 60 forward primers for TCR Vbeta segments and 13 reverse primers for TCR Jbeta segments was used. A multiplex PCR assay on genomic DNA amplified the CDR3 region of rearranged TCR beta genes. On the Illumina HiSeq System, the amplified TCR beta libraries were sequenced as 87-base-pair reads. The paper's data handling went like this. Across the 666 repertoires, a later analysis counted roughly 77 million unique TCR beta chains, 9 million to 14 million of which were shared by at least two donors. To remove PCR and sequencing errors, raw reads were error-corrected and collapsed into unique sequences using a nearest-neighbor algorithm that merged closely related sequences. V, D and J gene segments were assigned by aligning CDR3 sequences to IMGT reference sequences. For a sequence to be retained, a match of at least six nucleotides to both a V gene segment and a J gene segment was required. A rearrangement counted as productive if the CDR3 had no stop codons and remained in frame with V and J, and every other rearrangement counted as non-productive. CDR3 was defined by IMGT convention, running from the second conserved V-encoded cysteine to the conserved J-encoded phenylalanine. In an earlier analysis of around 570 of the donors, sequences lacking an unambiguous match to a single V gene segment were excluded. An earlier analysis of several hundred of the donors called V segments functional above 56.7% productive rearrangements and segregating when the between-donor standard deviation exceeded 5%. To diagnose cytomegalovirus status from the catalog of TCR beta chain sequences, a statistical classification framework was built. A later analysis assigned V and J genes by comparing TCR nucleotide sequences with IMGT/GENE-DB human TR gene sequences. In a later analysis, CDR3 sequences and most-parsimonious VDJ recombination scenarios were assigned using the TCRdist pipeline. In a later analysis, each TCR beta chain was defined by its CDR3 amino acid sequence together with its V-gene family, and reads without a unique V-gene family were excluded. To address suspected cross-contamination and a sequencing artifact, a later analysis removed 450 to 700 highly shared, low-generation-probability nucleotide sequences. A later analysis calculated a clonal expansion index for each public chain from normalized within-repertoire ranks of inferred template counts. Generation probabilities in a later analysis came from a VDJ recombination model fitted to out-of-frame rearrangements, and those results were checked against IGoR. In a later analysis, TCR-TCR, TCR-HLA and TCR-CMV co-occurrence was scored with hypergeometric tests, and a repertoire-size bias correction was applied to TCR pairs. To estimate false discovery rates, a later analysis permuted the HLA or CMV assignments 20 times. In a later analysis, co-occurring TCRs were grouped using DBSCAN, and TCRdist sequence similarity was added for clustering within HLA-allele-positive subsets. For co-occurrence clustering, repertoires with fewer than 30,000 or more than 120,000 public chains were excluded, along with about five repertoires with anomalous nucleotide sharing. The immuneACCESS repertoire file appears here via TCRdb, limited to in-frame rearrangements. These files lack a portion of the clones; in checked studies, under half of the deficit traces to unresolved V genes, and the cause of the others is not known. V and J calls and clone size are as listed in that table; D and trimming were resolved from the DNA. The record for this sample contains tens of thousands of clones. In total, the top ten clones hold 1.5% to 2% of the sample.

The cohort consisted of fewer than 700 healthy bone marrow donors. Cohort members were all nominally healthy when sampled, although unrecorded immune exposures were likely present. The donor tested CMV seropositive and was one of the 289 seropositive cohort members. A peripheral blood sample was provided by each donor, and peripheral blood mononuclear cells were used for TCR beta sequencing. Genomic DNA was extracted from the blood cell samples with the Qiagen DNeasy Blood Extraction Kit. The sequence was obtained from a woman in her thirties or forties in good health and CMV-seropositive. Sequenced input: PBMCs.

The nucleotides are TGTGCCAGCAGGGCAGATATTTATGAAGCTTTCTTT. Its protein is CASRADIYEAFF. The V and J segments used are TRBV28 and TRBJ1-1; the D gene is unclear. Its CDR3 holds 12 amino acids, cysteine through phenylalanine. The read is trimmed to its CDR3 DNA, 36 bases read in frame from base 1. V and J lose 6 bases and 7 bases, and a span of 12 bases separates them. CDR1 and CDR2, per the germline V gene, are MDHEN and SYDVKM.